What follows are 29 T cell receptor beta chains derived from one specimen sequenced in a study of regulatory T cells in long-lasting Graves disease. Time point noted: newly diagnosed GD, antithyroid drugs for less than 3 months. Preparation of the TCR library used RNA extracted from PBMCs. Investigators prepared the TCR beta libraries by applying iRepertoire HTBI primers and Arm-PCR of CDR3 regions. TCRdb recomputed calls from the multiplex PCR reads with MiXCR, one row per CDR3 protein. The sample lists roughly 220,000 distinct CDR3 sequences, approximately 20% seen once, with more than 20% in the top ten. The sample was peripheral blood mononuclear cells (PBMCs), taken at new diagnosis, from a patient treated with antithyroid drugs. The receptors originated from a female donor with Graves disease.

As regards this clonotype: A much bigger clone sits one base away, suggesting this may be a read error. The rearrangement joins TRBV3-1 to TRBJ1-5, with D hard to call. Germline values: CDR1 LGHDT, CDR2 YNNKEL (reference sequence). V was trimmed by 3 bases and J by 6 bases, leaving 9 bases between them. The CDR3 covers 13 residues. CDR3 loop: CASSQRRGQPQHF. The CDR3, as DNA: TGTGCCAGCAGCCAGAGGCGGGGTCAGCCCCAGCATTTT.

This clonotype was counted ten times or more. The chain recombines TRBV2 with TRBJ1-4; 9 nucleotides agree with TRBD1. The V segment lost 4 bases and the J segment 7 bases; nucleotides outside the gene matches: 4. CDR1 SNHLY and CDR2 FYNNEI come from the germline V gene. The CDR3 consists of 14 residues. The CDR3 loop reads CASSARTGVEKLFF. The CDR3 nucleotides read TGTGCCAGCAGTGCACGGACAGGGGTTGAAAAACTGTTTTTT.

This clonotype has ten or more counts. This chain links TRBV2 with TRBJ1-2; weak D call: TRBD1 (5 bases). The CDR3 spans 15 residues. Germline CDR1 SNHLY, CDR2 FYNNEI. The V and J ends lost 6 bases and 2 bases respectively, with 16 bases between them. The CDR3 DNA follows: TGTGCCAGCAGAGTCGAAGGGGCTTTGAACTATGGCTACACCTTC. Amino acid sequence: CASRVEGALNYGYTF. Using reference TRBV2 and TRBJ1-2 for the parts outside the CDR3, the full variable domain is EPEVTQTPSHQVTQMGQEVILRCVPISNHLYFYWYRQILGQKVEFLVSFYNNEISEKSEIFDDQFSVERPDGSNFTLKIRSTKLEDSAMYFCASRVEGALNYGYTFGSGTRLTVV.

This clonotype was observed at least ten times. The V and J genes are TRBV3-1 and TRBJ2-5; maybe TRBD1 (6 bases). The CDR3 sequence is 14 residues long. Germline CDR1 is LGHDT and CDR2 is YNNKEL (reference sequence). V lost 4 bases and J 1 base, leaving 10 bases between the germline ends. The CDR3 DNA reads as TGTGCCAGCAGCCCTCGGACAGCCCAAGAGACCCAGTACTTC. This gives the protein CASSPRTAQETQYF.

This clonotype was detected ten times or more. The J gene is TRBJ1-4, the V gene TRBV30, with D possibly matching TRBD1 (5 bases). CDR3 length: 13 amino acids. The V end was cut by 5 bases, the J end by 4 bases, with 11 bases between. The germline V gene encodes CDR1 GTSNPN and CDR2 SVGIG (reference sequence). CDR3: CAWGGPSNEKLFF. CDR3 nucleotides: TGTGCCTGGGGGGGACCGAGTAATGAAAAACTGTTTTTT.

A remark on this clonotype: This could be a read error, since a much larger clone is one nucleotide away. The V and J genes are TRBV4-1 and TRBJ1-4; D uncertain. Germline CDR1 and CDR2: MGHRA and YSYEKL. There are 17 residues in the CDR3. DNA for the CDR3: TGCGCCAGCAGCCAAGAGAGGCGAGGAAAGACTAATGAAAAACTGCTTTTT. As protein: CASSQERRGKTNEKLLF.

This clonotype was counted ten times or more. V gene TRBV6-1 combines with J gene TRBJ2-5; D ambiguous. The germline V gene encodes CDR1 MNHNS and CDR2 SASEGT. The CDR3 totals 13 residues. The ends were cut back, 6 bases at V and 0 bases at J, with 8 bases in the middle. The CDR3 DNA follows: TGTGCCAGCAGATGGGATTACCAAGAGACCCAGTACTTC. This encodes CASRWDYQETQYF.

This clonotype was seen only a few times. DNA of the CDR3: TGCAGTGCTAGTACGGGGGCCAAAAACATTCAGTACTTC. Protein: CSASTGAKNIQYF. The rearrangement links TRBV20-1 to TRBJ2-4, with a tentative D call TRBD2 (5 bases). Germline V gives CDR1 DFQATT, CDR2 SNEGSKA (reference sequence). Between the trimmed V and J ends, which lost 3 bases and 1 base, there was a span of 7 bases. This CDR3 contains 13 residues.

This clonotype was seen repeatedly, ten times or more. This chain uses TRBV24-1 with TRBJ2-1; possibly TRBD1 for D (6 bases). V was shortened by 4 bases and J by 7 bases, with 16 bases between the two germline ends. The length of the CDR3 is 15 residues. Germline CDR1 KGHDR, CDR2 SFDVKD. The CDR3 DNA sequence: TGTGCCACCAGTGAGAGAGACAGGTTCTTTAATGAGCAGTTCTTC. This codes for CATSERDRFFNEQFF.

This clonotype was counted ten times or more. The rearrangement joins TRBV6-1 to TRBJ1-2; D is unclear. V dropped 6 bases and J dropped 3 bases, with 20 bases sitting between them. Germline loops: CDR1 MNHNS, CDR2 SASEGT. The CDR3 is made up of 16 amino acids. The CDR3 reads CASSLNVDLTYYGYTF. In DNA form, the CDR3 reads TGTGCCAGCAGCCTTAACGTGGATCTTACCTACTATGGCTACACCTTC.

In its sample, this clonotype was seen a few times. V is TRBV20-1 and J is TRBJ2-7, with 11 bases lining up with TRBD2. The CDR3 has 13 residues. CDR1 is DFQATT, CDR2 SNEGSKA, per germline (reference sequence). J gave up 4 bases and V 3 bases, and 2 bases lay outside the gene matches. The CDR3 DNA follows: TGCAGTGCTAGTGCTAGCGGGAGGTACGAGCAGTACTTC. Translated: CSASASGRYEQYF.

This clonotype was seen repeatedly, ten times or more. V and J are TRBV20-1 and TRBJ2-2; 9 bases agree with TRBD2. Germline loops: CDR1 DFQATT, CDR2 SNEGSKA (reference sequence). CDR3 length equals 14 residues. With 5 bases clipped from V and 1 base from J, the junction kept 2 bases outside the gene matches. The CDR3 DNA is TGCAGTGCTCCGACTAGCGGGAACACCGGGGAGCTGTTTTTT. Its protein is CSAPTSGNTGELFF.

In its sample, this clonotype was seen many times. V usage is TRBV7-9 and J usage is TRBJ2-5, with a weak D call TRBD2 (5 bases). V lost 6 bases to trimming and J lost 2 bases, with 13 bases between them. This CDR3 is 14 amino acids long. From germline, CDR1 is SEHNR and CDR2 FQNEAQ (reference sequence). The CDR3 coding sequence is TGTGCCAGCAGTAAAATCGACTATCAAGAGACCCAGTACTTC. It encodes CASSKIDYQETQYF.

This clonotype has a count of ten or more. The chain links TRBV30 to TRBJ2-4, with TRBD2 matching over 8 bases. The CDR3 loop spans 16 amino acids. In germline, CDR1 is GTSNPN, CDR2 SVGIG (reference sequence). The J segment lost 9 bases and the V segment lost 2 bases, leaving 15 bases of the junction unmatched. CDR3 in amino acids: CAWSSLLAEPRGIQYF. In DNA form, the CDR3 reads TGTGCCTGGAGTTCGTTACTAGCGGAACCTCGGGGCATTCAGTACTTC.

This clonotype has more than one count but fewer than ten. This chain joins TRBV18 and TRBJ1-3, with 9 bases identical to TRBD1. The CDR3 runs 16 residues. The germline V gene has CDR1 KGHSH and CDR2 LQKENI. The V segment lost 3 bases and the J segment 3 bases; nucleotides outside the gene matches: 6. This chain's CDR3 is CASSPGQGFFGNTIYF. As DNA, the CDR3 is TGTGCCAGCTCACCGGGACAGGGATTTTTTGGAAACACCATATATTTT.

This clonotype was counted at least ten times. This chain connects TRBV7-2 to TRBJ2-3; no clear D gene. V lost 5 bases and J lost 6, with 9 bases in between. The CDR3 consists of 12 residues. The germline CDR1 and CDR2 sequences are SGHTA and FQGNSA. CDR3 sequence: CASSQDGDTQYF. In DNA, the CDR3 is TGTGCCAGCAGCCAAGACGGGGATACGCAGTATTTT.

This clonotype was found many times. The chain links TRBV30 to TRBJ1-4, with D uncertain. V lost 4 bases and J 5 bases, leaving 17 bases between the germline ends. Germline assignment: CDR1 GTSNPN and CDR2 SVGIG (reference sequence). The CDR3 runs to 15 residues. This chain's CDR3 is CAWTKPGGSNEKLFF. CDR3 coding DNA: TGTGCCTGGACCAAACCGGGTGGCTCCAATGAAAAACTGTTTTTT.

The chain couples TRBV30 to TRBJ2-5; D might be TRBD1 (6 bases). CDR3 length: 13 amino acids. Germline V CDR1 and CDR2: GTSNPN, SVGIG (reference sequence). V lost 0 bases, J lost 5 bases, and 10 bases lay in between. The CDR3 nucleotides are TGTGCCTGGAGTGTACAGGGAGTCGAGACCCAGTACTTC. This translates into CAWSVQGVETQYF.

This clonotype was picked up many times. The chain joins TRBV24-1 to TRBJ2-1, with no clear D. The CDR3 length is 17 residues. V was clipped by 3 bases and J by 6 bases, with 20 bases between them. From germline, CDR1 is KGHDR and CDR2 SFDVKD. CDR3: CATSDRDGRVGLNEQFF. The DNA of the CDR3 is TGTGCCACCAGTGATCGCGACGGGCGTGTAGGGCTCAATGAGCAGTTCTTC.

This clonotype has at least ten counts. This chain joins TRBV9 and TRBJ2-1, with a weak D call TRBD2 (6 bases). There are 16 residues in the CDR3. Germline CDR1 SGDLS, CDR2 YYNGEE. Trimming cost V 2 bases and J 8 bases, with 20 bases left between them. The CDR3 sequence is CASSVGIWGLLDEQFF. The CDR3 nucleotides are TGTGCCAGCAGCGTTGGGATTTGGGGACTTCTCGATGAGCAGTTCTTC.

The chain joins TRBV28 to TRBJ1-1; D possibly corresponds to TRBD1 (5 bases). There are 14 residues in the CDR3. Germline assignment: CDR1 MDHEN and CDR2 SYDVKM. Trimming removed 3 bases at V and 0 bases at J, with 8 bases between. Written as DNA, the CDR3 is TGTGCCAGCAGTTTGAGGGGTTTGAACACTGAAGCTTTCTTT. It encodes CASSLRGLNTEAFF.

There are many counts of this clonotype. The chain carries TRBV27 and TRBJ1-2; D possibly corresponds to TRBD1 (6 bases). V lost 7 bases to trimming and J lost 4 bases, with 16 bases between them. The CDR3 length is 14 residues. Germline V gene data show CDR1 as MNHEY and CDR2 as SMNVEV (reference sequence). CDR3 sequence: CASKDRRISYGYTF. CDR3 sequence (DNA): TGTGCCAGCAAGGACAGAAGAATTAGCTATGGCTACACCTTC.

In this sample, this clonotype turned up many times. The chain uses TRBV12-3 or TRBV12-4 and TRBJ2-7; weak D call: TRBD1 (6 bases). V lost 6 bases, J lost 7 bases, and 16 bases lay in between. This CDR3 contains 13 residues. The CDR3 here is CASRHGGQLEQYF. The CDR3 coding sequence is TGTGCCAGCAGACATGGGGGACAATTGGAGCAGTACTTC.

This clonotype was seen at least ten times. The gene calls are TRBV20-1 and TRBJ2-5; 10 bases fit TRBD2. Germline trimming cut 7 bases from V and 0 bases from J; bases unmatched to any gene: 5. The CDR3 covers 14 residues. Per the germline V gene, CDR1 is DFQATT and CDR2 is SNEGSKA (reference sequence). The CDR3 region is CSVETSGYQETQYF. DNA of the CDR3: TGCAGTGTAGAGACTAGCGGGTACCAAGAGACCCAGTACTTC.

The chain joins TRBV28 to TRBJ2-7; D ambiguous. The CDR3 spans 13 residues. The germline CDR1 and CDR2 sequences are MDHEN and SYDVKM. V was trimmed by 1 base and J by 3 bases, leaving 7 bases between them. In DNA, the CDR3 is TGTGCCAGCAGTTTATTTAGCAACTACGAGCAGTACTTC. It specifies CASSLFSNYEQYF.

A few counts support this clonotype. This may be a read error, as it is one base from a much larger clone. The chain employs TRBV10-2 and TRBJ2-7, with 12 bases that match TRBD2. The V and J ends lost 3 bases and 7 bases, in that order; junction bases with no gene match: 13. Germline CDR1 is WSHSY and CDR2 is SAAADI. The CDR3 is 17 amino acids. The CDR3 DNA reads TGCGCCAGCAGTGATCGGGCTAGCGGGAGGGCCGGGGCTGAGCAGTACTTC. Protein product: CASSDRASGRAGAEQYF.

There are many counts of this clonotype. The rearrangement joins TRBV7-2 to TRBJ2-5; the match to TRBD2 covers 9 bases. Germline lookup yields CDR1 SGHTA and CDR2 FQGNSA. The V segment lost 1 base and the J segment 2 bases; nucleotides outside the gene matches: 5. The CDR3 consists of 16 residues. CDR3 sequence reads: CASSLDGGRAQETQYF. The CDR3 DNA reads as TGTGCCAGCAGCTTAGATGGCGGGAGGGCGCAAGAGACCCAGTACTTC. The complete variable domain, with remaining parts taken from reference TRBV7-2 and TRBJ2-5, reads GAGVSQSPSNKVTEKGKDVELRCDPISGHTALYWYRQSLGQGLEFLIYFQGNSAPDKSGLPSDRFSAERTGGSVSTLTIQRTQQEDSAVYLCASSLDGGRAQETQYFGPGTRLLVL.

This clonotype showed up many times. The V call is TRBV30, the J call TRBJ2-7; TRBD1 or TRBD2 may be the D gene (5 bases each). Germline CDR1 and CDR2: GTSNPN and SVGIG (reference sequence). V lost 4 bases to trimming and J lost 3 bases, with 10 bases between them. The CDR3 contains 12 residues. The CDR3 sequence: CAWKWGNYEQYF. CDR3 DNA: TGTGCCTGGAAGTGGGGGAACTACGAGCAGTACTTC. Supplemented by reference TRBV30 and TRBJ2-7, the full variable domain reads SQTIHQWPATLVQPVGSPLSLECTVEGTSNPNLYWYRQAAGRGLQLLFYSVGIGQISSEVPQNLSASRPQDRQFILSSKKLLLSDSGFYLCAWKWGNYEQYFGPGTRLTVT.

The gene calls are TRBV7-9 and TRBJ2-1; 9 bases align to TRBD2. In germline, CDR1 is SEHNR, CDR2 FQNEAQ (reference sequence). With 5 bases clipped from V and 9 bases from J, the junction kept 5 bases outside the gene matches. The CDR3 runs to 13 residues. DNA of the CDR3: TGTGCCAGCAGCGGGTCGCGGGGGGGTGAGCAGTTCTTC. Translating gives CASSGSRGGEQFF.